This TCR beta chain is drawn from a study of blood T cell repertoires in COVID-19. Study summary: Material from acute and convalescent COVID-19 was sourced from the United States, Italy and Spain.

Profiling relied on immunoSEQ multiplex PCR, and the TCRdb table lists in-frame clones only, not all of them. The data contain 150,000 to 250,000 clones, roughly 92% of them singletons. In its sample, this clone was seen once. This TCR came from a man aged 30 to 39 with COVID-19, enrolled during active disease. Sequencing used peripheral blood.

This CDR3 is CASSPVARLAGKNTGELFF. CDR3 coding DNA: TGTGCCAGCTCACCGGTTGCCCGACTAGCGGGGAAGAACACCGGGGAGCTGTTTTTT. The chain is built from TRBV18 and TRBJ2-2; TRBD2 agrees at 11 bases. The junction had 10 bases not matched to a gene; V was cut back by 3 bases and J by 1 base. Looked up from germline, CDR1 is KGHSH and CDR2 is LQKENI. There are 19 residues in the CDR3.